This T cell receptor beta chain comes out of a study of blood T cell repertoires in COVID-19. Clones were sequenced by immunoSEQ multiplex PCR, and TCRdb holds only the in-frame ones, with some missing. The repertoire holds about 300,000 clones, 87% seen once, with approximately 6% in the top ten. Participant age was roughly 18 to 90 years, and participants resided in fewer than 25 US areas. Either two negative PCRs, clearance, or symptom resolution qualified Cohort 3 donors as recovered. This clone was seen a single time. This receptor was obtained from a woman under 40 who had recovered from COVID-19. Sequencing was performed on PBMCs or T cells enriched from blood (not recorded which).

CDR3 coding DNA: TGCGCCAGCAGCTTGGCTAACCTACCGGGTGGAATGAACACTGAAGCTTTCTTT. This codes for CASSLANLPGGMNTEAFF. The chain is built from TRBV5-1 and TRBJ1-1; no definite D call. The germline V gene has CDR1 SGHRS and CDR2 YFSETQ. This CDR3 comprises 18 residues. The V and J ends lost 0 bases and 0 bases respectively, with 18 bases between them.